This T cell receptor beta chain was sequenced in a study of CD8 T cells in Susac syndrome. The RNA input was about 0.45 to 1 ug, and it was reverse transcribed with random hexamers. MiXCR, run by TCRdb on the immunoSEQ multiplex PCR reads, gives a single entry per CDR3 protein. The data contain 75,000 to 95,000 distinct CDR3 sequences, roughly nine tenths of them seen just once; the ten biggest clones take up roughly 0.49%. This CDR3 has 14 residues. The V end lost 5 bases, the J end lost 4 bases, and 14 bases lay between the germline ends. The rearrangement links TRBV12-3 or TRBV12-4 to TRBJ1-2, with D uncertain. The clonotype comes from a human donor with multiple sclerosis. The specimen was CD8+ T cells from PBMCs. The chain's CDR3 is CASSPIGAGYGYTF. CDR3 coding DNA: TGTGCCAGCAGTCCCATAGGAGCGGGCTATGGCTACACCTTC.